Below are 18 T cell receptor beta chains sequenced from a single sample in a study of T cell repertoires in cytomegalovirus infection. TCRdb passed the reads through MiXCR, listing each CDR3 protein once. The data contain about 310,000 distinct CDR3 sequences, about a sixth of them singletons. Source material: PBMCs. These receptor sequences come from a human donor in good health (CMV status not recorded). Some clones in this sample may be carry-over from other donors' samples.

Ten or more counts support this clonotype. The CDR3 nucleotides read TGTGCCAGCAGCTTAAGCAGGGACGAGCAGTACTTC. Residues: CASSLSRDEQYF. The chain joins TRBV7-2 to TRBJ2-7; maybe TRBD1 (5 bases). CDR1 is SGHTA, CDR2 FQGNSA, per germline. The CDR3 length is 12 residues. The V and J ends lost 2 bases and 5 bases respectively, with 7 bases between them.

The sample holds many counts of this clonotype. The chain uses TRBV4-2 and TRBJ2-4; 9 bases match TRBD1. In germline, CDR1 is LGHNA, CDR2 YNFKEQ. V was pared by 3 bases and J by 8 bases, with 8 bases of the junction left unmatched. There are 15 residues in the CDR3. The CDR3 here is CASSQDRGGSYIQYF. CDR3 sequence (DNA): TGTGCCAGCAGCCAGGACAGGGGAGGGTCGTACATTCAGTACTTC.

This clonotype was counted at least ten times. The chain is built from TRBV6-1 and TRBJ2-7; 7 positions agree with TRBD1. Germline V CDR1 and CDR2: MNHNS, SASEGT. The CDR3 runs to 13 residues. V gave up 6 bases and J gave up 5 bases; unmatched junction bases: 7. CDR3 amino acids: CASSDGQADEQYF. The CDR3 nucleotides read TGTGCCAGCAGCGACGGACAGGCCGACGAGCAGTACTTC.

This clonotype occurred many times. The J gene is TRBJ1-1, the V gene TRBV7-6; D not resolved. CDR1 and CDR2 from the germline V gene are SGHVS and FNYEAQ. The CDR3 spans 14 residues. The V and J ends lost 4 bases and 2 bases respectively, with 11 bases between them. The chain's CDR3 is CASSSTNGNTEAFF. CDR3 bases: TGTGCCAGCAGCTCGACCAACGGAAACACTGAAGCTTTCTTT. Full variable domain (outside the CDR3, taken from reference TRBV7-6 and TRBJ1-1): GAGVSQSPRYKVTKRGQDVALRCDPISGHVSLYWYRQALGQGPEFLTYFNYEAQQDKSGLPNDRFSAERPEGSISTLTIQRTEQRDSAMYRCASSSTNGNTEAFFGQGTRLTVV.

The chain carries TRBV28 and TRBJ2-5; 8 bases line up with TRBD1. V shed 0 bases and J 4 bases; nucleotides not matched to a gene: 10. CDR1 and CDR2 from the germline V gene are MDHEN and SYDVKM. The CDR3 covers 17 residues. The CDR3 nucleotides read TGTGCCAGCAGTTTATGGTTCTCCACCGGGACAGGAGAGACCCAGTACTTC. The encoded protein is CASSLWFSTGTGETQYF.

CDR3 DNA: TGTGCCAGCAGCCAAGAAGTGAACACTGAAGCTTTCTTT. Protein sequence: CASSQEVNTEAFF. The J gene is TRBJ1-1, the V gene TRBV3-1; D unclear. The CDR3 has 13 amino acids. The V end lost 0 bases, the J end lost 0 bases, and 2 bases lay between the germline ends. The germline V gene has CDR1 LGHDT and CDR2 YNNKEL (reference sequence).

V is TRBV20-1 and J is TRBJ2-3, with 9 bases aligning to TRBD2. Germline V gene data show CDR1 as DFQATT and CDR2 as SNEGSKA (reference sequence). CDR3 length equals 16 residues. With 1 base clipped from V and 4 bases from J, the junction kept 9 bases outside the gene matches. CDR3 nucleotides: TGCAGTGCTAGAGCCTTTGGCGGGGGGGGGGCAGATACGCAGTATTTT. Protein sequence: CSARAFGGGGADTQYF.

In its sample, this clonotype was seen a few times. The J gene is TRBJ2-5, the V gene TRBV10-3, with 12 bases identical to TRBD2. The V gene end was trimmed by 4 bases and the J gene end by 5 bases; junction bases not matched to a gene: 5. The CDR3 is made up of 15 amino acids. CDR1 ENHRY and CDR2 SYGVKD come from the germline V gene. The CDR3 is CAISAASGGAETQYF. The CDR3, as DNA: TGTGCCATCAGTGCGGCTAGCGGGGGGGCCGAGACCCAGTACTTC.

This clonotype turned up a few times. The chain uses TRBV7-6 and TRBJ2-5; a possible D gene is TRBD1 (5 bases). The length of the CDR3 is 14 residues. V lost 2 bases and J lost 4, with 11 bases in between. Germline CDR1 SGHVS, CDR2 FNYEAQ. CDR3 nucleotide sequence: TGTGCCAGCAGCTTATCAGGGAAGCGAGAGACCCAGTACTTC. Encoded protein: CASSLSGKRETQYF.

The gene calls are TRBV5-6 and TRBJ2-3, with 9 bases aligning to TRBD1. With V trimmed by 5 bases and J by 4 bases, 14 bases remained unmatched. Germline lookup yields CDR1 SGHDT and CDR2 YYEEEE. The CDR3 consists of 17 residues. CDR3 sequence reads: CASSRNSGTGISDTQYF. The CDR3 DNA sequence: TGTGCCAGCAGTCGGAACTCCGGGACAGGGATCTCAGATACGCAGTATTTT.

This clonotype was counted many times. This sequence joins TRBV12-3 or TRBV12-4 and TRBJ2-1; D gene ambiguous. The CDR3 is 11 residues long. V lost 3 bases and J lost 8, with 5 bases in between. CDR3 amino acids: CASSFFDEQFF. In DNA form, the CDR3 reads TGTGCCAGCAGTTTTTTTGATGAGCAGTTCTTC.

This rearrangement joins TRBV2 to TRBJ2-2; D perhaps matches TRBD1 (6 bases). CDR1 is SNHLY and CDR2 is FYNNEI in the germline V gene. This CDR3 is built from 14 residues. V dropped 8 bases and J dropped 6 bases, with 16 bases sitting between them. CDR3 protein: CASGDRRLAGELFF. The CDR3, as DNA: TGTGCCAGCGGAGACAGGCGCCTCGCCGGGGAGCTGTTTTTT.

J is TRBJ2-3 and V is TRBV6-2 or TRBV6-3; 10 positions agree with TRBD2. This CDR3 is built from 16 residues. Trimming cost V 6 bases and J 4 bases; bases outside gene matches: 10. Germline V CDR1 and CDR2: MNHEY, SVGEGT. The CDR3 DNA sequence: TGTGCCAGCAGGCCGCGGACTAGCGGTGGGGCAGATACGCAGTATTTT. It encodes CASRPRTSGGADTQYF.

The chain joins TRBV28 to TRBJ2-5; a possible D gene is TRBD2 (5 bases). The CDR3 totals 16 residues. Trimming took off 5 bases at V and 7 bases at J, with 23 bases between the two ends. Germline CDR1 reads MDHEN; CDR2 reads SYDVKM. CDR3 region: CASSPQTGTQPGTQYF. Written as DNA, the CDR3 is TGTGCCAGCAGTCCACAGACGGGAACTCAACCTGGGACCCAGTACTTC. The complete variable domain, with remaining parts taken from reference TRBV28 and TRBJ2-5, reads DVKVTQSSRYLVKRTGEKVFLECVQDMDHENMFWYRQDPGLGLRLIYFSYDVKMKEKGDIPEGYSVSREKKERFSLILESASTNQTSMYLCASSPQTGTQPGTQYFGPGTRLLVL.

The chain recombines TRBV28 with TRBJ1-4; the D gene is possibly TRBD1 (5 bases). The CDR3 has 15 residues. Looked up from germline, CDR1 is MDHEN and CDR2 is SYDVKM. The V gene lost 1 base and the J gene lost 8 bases, with 14 bases spanning the gap. The CDR3 here is CASSLSGQGEEKLFF. In DNA form, the CDR3 reads TGTGCCAGCAGTTTATCGGGTCAGGGTGAAGAAAAACTGTTTTTT. Variable domain in full (rest from reference TRBV28 and TRBJ1-4): DVKVTQSSRYLVKRTGEKVFLECVQDMDHENMFWYRQDPGLGLRLIYFSYDVKMKEKGDIPEGYSVSREKKERFSLILESASTNQTSMYLCASSLSGQGEEKLFFGSGTQLSVL.

In its sample, this clonotype was seen many times. The chain joins TRBV6-5 to TRBJ1-3; D is unclear. The CDR3 is made up of 15 amino acids. Per germline, CDR1 MNHEY and CDR2 SVGAGI. The V gene lost 0 bases and the J gene lost 0 bases, with 6 bases spanning the gap. The CDR3 nucleotides read TGTGCCAGCAGTTACTCTACAATCTCTGGAAACACCATATATTTT. Translation gives CASSYSTISGNTIYF.

This clonotype appeared many times. The chain couples TRBV12-3 or TRBV12-4 to TRBJ1-6; D not resolved. This CDR3 comprises 16 residues. V lost 5 bases to trimming and J lost 5 bases, with 16 bases between them. CDR3 coding DNA: TGTGCCAGCAGTGCACAAGAACTAGCTAATAATTCACCCCTCCACTTT. It specifies CASSAQELANNSPLHF.

V usage is TRBV18 and J usage is TRBJ2-1, with TRBD1 identical over 8 bases. Germline trimming cut 2 bases from V and 8 bases from J; bases unmatched to any gene: 5. Per germline, CDR1 KGHSH and CDR2 LQKENI. This CDR3 is 14 amino acids long. CDR3 amino acids: CASSPVTGVDEQFF. CDR3 coding DNA: TGTGCCAGCTCACCAGTGACAGGGGTGGATGAGCAGTTCTTC.